Sequencing of this T cell receptor beta chain was carried out in a study of tumor-infiltrating lymphocytes in oesophageal squamous cell carcinoma. Unmatched junction bases numbered 3, after V lost 4 bases and J lost 5 bases. From germline, CDR1 is LGHNA and CDR2 YNFKEQ. The CDR3 has 14 residues. One entry per CDR3 protein results from TCRdb running MiXCR on the PCR reads. The sample lists approximately 19,000 distinct CDR3 sequences, more than 40% occurring once. This chain links TRBV4-2 with TRBJ2-2; 8 bases align to TRBD2. The TCR sequence derives from a male donor with esophageal squamous cell carcinoma. Sequencing used normal esophageal tissue next to the tumor. CDR3 region: CASSPGLGTGELFF. The CDR3 DNA reads TGTGCCAGCAGCCCGGGACTAGGTACCGGGGAGCTGTTTTTT.